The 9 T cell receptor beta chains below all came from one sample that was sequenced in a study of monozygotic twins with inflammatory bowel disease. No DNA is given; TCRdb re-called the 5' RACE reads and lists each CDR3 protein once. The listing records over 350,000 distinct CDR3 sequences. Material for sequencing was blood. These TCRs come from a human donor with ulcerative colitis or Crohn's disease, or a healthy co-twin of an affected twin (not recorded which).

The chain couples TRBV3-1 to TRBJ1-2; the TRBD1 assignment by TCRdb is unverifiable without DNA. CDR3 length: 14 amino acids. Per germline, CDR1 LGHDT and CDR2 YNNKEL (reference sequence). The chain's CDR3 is CASSQVAGARGYTF.

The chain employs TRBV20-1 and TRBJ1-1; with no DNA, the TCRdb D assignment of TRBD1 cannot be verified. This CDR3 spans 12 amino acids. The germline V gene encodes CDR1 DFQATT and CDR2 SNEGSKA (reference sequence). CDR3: CSAPSGGREAFF.

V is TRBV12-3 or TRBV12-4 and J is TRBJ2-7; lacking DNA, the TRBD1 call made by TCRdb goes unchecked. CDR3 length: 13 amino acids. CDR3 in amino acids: CASSFDRGGEQYF.

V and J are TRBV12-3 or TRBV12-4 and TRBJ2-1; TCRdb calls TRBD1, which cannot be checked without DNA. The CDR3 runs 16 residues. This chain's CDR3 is CASSLGGQSSYNEQFF.

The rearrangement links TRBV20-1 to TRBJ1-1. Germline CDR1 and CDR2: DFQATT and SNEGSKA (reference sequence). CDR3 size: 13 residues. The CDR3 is CSARAAVNTEAFF.

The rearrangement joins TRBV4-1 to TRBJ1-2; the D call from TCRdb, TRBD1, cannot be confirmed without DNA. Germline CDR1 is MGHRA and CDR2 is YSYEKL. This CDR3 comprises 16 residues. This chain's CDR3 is CASSPRSGQEKPLWTF.

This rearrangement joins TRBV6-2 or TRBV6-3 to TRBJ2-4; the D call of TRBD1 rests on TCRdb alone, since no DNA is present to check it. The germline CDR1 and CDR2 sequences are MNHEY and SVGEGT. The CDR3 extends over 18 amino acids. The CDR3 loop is CASSYSREETGGKNIQYF.

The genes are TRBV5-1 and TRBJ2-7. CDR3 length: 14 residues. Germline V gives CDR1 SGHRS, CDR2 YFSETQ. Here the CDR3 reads CASSLDRVRYEQYF.

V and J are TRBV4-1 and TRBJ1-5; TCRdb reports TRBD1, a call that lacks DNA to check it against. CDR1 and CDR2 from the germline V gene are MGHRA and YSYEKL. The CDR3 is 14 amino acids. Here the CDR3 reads CASSAPWGGQPQHF.